Following are 10 T cell receptor beta chains from one sample sequenced in a study of cytomegalovirus exposure and HLA in healthy donors. Researchers ran the PCR with 60 Vbeta and 13 Jbeta primers. Here immunoSEQ multiplex PCR was the method, and the copy in TCRdb shows in-frame clones only, minus some. The data contain about 200,000 clones, about 80% of them singletons. Specimen: PBMCs. These receptors were taken from a man aged 18 to 30 in good health and CMV-seronegative.

V gene TRBV5-1 combines with J gene TRBJ2-5; possible D gene TRBD1, 6 bases. The CDR3 runs 15 residues. CDR1 and CDR2 (germline): SGHRS, YFSETQ. Deletions cut 0 bases from V and 1 base from J, with 10 bases between. This chain's CDR3 is CASSLAPGAQETQYF. The CDR3 bases are TGCGCCAGCAGCTTGGCCCCAGGGGCCCAAGAGACCCAGTACTTC.

This chain joins TRBV7-8 and TRBJ2-7, with 9 bases lining up with TRBD1. CDR3 length equals 16 residues. Germline trimming cut 5 bases from V and 0 bases from J; bases unmatched to any gene: 8. From germline, CDR1 is SGHVS and CDR2 FQNEAQ. The chain's CDR3 is CASSPWGQGRSYEQYF. CDR3 in DNA: TGTGCCAGCAGCCCCTGGGGACAGGGCCGCTCCTACGAGCAGTACTTC.

The chain couples TRBV9 to TRBJ2-1, with D possibly being TRBD2 (5 bases). Per germline, CDR1 SGDLS and CDR2 YYNGEE. V was pared by 0 bases and J by 2 bases, with 9 bases between. This CDR3 is 15 amino acids long. CDR3 sequence: CASSVDGAAYNEQFF. The CDR3 region has the DNA TGTGCCAGCAGCGTAGACGGAGCGGCCTACAATGAGCAGTTCTTC.

This chain connects TRBV7-2 to TRBJ1-1, with 9 positions matching TRBD1. V gave up 6 bases and J gave up 4 bases; unmatched junction bases: 6. The CDR3 runs 14 residues. The germline V gene encodes CDR1 SGHTA and CDR2 FQGNSA. CDR3 sequence reads: CASSRTGVSTEAFF. The CDR3 DNA follows: TGTGCCAGCAGTCGGACAGGGGTGAGCACTGAAGCTTTCTTT.

The chain recombines TRBV6-1 with TRBJ1-1; TRBD1 agrees at 8 bases. The CDR3 consists of 14 residues. Germline trimming cut 4 bases from V and 11 bases from J; bases unmatched to any gene: 12. Per the germline V gene, CDR1 is MNHNS and CDR2 is SASEGT. CDR3 in DNA: TGTGCCAGCAGTGTGAAGTGGCAGGGGGCGCGGGCTTTCTTT. Its protein is CASSVKWQGARAFF.

This chain joins TRBV19 and TRBJ1-5; 10 nucleotides agree with TRBD1. The CDR3 sequence is 17 residues long. Germline V CDR1 and CDR2: LNHDA, SQIVND (reference sequence). The V segment lost 5 bases and the J segment 2 bases; nucleotides outside the gene matches: 9. The CDR3 DNA reads as TGTGCCAGTAGTCCGGGACAGGGGATGGAGGGCAATCAGCCCCAGCATTTT. The encoded protein is CASSPGQGMEGNQPQHF.

This clone turned up a few times. V is TRBV4-3 and J is TRBJ1-2, with D tentatively TRBD1 (6 bases). The CDR3 runs to 16 residues. Germline CDR1 reads LGHNA; CDR2 reads YSLEER. Deletions cut 1 base from V and 8 bases from J, with 20 bases between. This chain's CDR3 is CASSQVRLLWQGGYTF. DNA for the CDR3: TGCGCCAGCAGCCAAGTCAGGCTGTTATGGCAGGGGGGCTACACCTTC.

V is TRBV6-4 and J is TRBJ1-1, with 7 bases fitting TRBD1. The CDR3 sequence is 13 residues long. J lost 5 bases, V lost 4 bases, and 4 bases had no gene match. Germline V lookup: CDR1 MRHNA, CDR2 SNTAGT. The CDR3 region is CASSALTGTEAFF. CDR3 DNA: TGTGCCAGCAGTGCCCTGACAGGGACTGAAGCTTTCTTT.

The V and J genes are TRBV6-1 and TRBJ2-5, with D possibly matching TRBD2 (6 bases). The CDR3 totals 14 residues. Germline CDR1 reads MNHNS; CDR2 reads SASEGT. V dropped 2 bases and J dropped 10 bases, with 17 bases sitting between them. CDR3 in amino acids: CASSENALARDQYF. The CDR3, as DNA: TGTGCCAGCAGTGAAAACGCCCTAGCGAGGGACCAGTACTTC.

V usage is TRBV6-5 and J usage is TRBJ2-3; 9 bases fit TRBD2. This CDR3 has 16 amino acids. Trimming took 3 bases from V and 0 from J; bases not matched to a gene: 4. Germline V gives CDR1 MNHEY, CDR2 SVGAGI. The CDR3 here is CASSYSGSGSTDTQYF. The CDR3 DNA is TGTGCCAGCAGTTATAGCGGGAGCGGGAGCACAGATACGCAGTATTTT.